This T cell receptor beta chain was sequenced for a study of CD8+CD57+ T cells in acquired aplastic anemia. For the study at large: On average, sorted CD4+ and CD8+ cells gave about 2.9 ug of DNA. Findings and limits, study-wide: Over 25 shared CD8+ CDR3s appeared highly expressed within patients' immunodominant clones. Patient and control CD8+ Simpson's diversity was not significantly different.

For sequencing, patients were chosen who had shown expansion of CD8+CD57+ cells by flow cytometry. The patients, all of them, had severe acquired aplastic anemia. V dropped 2 bases and J dropped 0 bases, with 12 bases sitting between them. The germline CDR1 and CDR2 sequences are MNHEY and SVGAGI. The CDR3 loop spans 16 amino acids. Comments on this clonotype: Its cognate antigen is unknown. A much larger clone sits a single nucleotide away, making a read error possible.

Genomic DNA templated the TCR beta VDJ and CDR3 profiling. TCRdb analysed the reads with MiXCR anew, one entry per CDR3 protein. The sample holds approximately 150,000 distinct CDR3 sequences; about 45% are singletons and the top ten take around 1.1%. The rearrangement links TRBV6-5 to TRBJ2-3, with D maybe TRBD2 (6 bases). The receptor was isolated from a human donor with aplastic anemia. The sequenced sample was sorted CD4+, CD8+, or CD8+CD57+ T cells (not recorded which) from PBMCs. CDR3 loop: CASSYGGCRSTDTQYF. The CDR3 DNA sequence: TGTGCCAGCAGTTACGGGGGGTGCAGGAGCACAGATACGCAGTATTTT.